These T cell receptor beta chains were read from a single sample in a study of T cells after yellow fever vaccination. Each CDR3 protein is one row after TCRdb ran MiXCR on the 5' RACE reads. This table has some 290,000 distinct CDR3 sequences, 9.5% to 12% appearing once. The material was CD4+ T cells sorted from PBMCs, obtained 45 days after the yellow fever booster vaccination. These receptors all stem from a man younger than 30 who received the YFV17D yellow fever vaccine. The CDR3 runs from the conserved cysteine through the conserved F or W. The order of the fields is V gene, J gene, CDR3 protein.

TRBV6-1,TRBJ1-1,CASSEIGLDRGTAFF
TRBV24-1,TRBJ2-2,CATSDPGQGITGELFF
TRBV18,TRBJ2-1,CASSPQETYNEQFF
TRBV5-1,TRBJ2-3,CASSLAPGPDTDTQYF
TRBV6-2/TRBV6-3,TRBJ1-5,CASSTQGGVQPQHF
TRBV7-6,TRBJ2-1,CASSFFSGGNNEQFF
TRBV24-1,TRBJ2-7,CATSDTGTSEDSYEQYF
TRBV21-1,TRBJ2-1,CASSALTSSAGSEQFF
TRBV9,TRBJ2-5,CASSVGASGGRVETQYF
TRBV6-2/TRBV6-3,TRBJ1-1,CASRSDRANTEAFF
TRBV12-3/TRBV12-4,TRBJ1-1,CASRPDRRTEAFF
TRBV6-2/TRBV6-3,TRBJ1-1,CASSQRFGFF
TRBV12-3/TRBV12-4,TRBJ1-4,CASRCKGVEKLFF
TRBV28,TRBJ1-5,CASRQGSNQPQHF
TRBV6-2/TRBV6-3,TRBJ1-5,CASSYPIGGPDNQAQHF
TRBV12-3/TRBV12-4,TRBJ2-7,CASGGQGRNEQYF
TRBV7-9,TRBJ2-5,CASSPFLRGRRETQYF
TRBV3-1,TRBJ2-6,CASSGQGAGNVLTF
TRBV2,TRBJ2-5,CASTWGLETQYF
TRBV6-2/TRBV6-3,TRBJ2-5,CASSTDIRAQYF
TRBV7-8,TRBJ1-5,CASSLEGRGQPQHF
TRBV4-2,TRBJ1-2,CASSQDFTGPVHGYTF
TRBV4-3,TRBJ2-1,CASSQEYGTQYNEQFF
TRBV3-1,TRBJ2-5,CASSQDAGFLKTQYF
TRBV7-9,TRBJ2-5,CASTSTGRVETQYF
TRBV23-1,TRBJ2-1,CASSQGLAGHSYNEQFF
TRBV27,TRBJ2-7,CASSFRRGTYEQYF
TRBV5-5,TRBJ1-6,CASSLGEADSPLHF
TRBV4-1,TRBJ2-1,CASSRRLSYNEQFF
TRBV5-1,TRBJ2-1,CASSWGTGNNEQFF
TRBV12-3/TRBV12-4,TRBJ1-2,CASRNRGQRYNYGYTF
TRBV6-6,TRBJ1-2,CASSRADYGYTF
TRBV5-4,TRBJ2-5,CASRLRSGFQETQYF
TRBV7-2,TRBJ1-2,CASSRDEQGSYYGYTF
TRBV7-3,TRBJ1-1,CASRAGENTEAFF
TRBV4-3,TRBJ2-2,CASSQDLRTGELFF
TRBV9,TRBJ1-1,CASSVDPANTEAFF
TRBV7-2,TRBJ1-5,CASSLSGRATNQPQHF